This is a list of T cell receptor beta chains from one sample in a study of shared clonotypes between healthy human individuals. The table came from immunoSEQ multiplex PCR; TCRdb's copy has only in-frame clones and leaves some out. Of hundreds of thousands of clones in the sample, roughly 95% are singletons; the top ten hold about 0.11%. The sample comprised naive CD8+ T cells sorted from blood. Receptor source: a woman in her twenties or thirties in good health. Both conserved end residues are part of each CDR3. A D gene is named only where the DNA matches it firmly. Part of the rows lack a size; the others show once, few, many or a class for expanded clones.

D,J,V,size,CDR3,DNA
TRBD1,TRBJ1-1,TRBV23-1,.,CASSHLGRGHTEAFF,TGCGCCAGCAGTCACTTAGGCAGGGGGCACACTGAAGCTTTCTTT
.,TRBJ2-7,TRBV11-2,.,CASSPRGYEQYF,TGTGCCAGCAGCCCCAGGGGCTACGAGCAGTACTTC
.,TRBJ1-1,TRBV7-3,.,CASSLPPNTEAFF,TGTGCCAGCAGCTTACCTCCGAACACTGAAGCTTTCTTT
TRBD2,TRBJ2-3,TRBV11-3,.,CASSTGLAEYSTDTQYF,TGTGCCAGCAGCACGGGACTAGCGGAATATAGCACAGATACGCAGTATTTT
TRBD2,TRBJ2-1,TRBV7-8,once,CASSSTSGRGNEQFF,TGTGCCAGCAGCTCCACTAGCGGGAGAGGCAATGAGCAGTTCTTC
.,TRBJ2-3,TRBV7-9,.,CASLGDTQYF,TGTGCCAGCCTAGGAGATACGCAGTATTTT
TRBD2,TRBJ2-7,TRBV27,.,CASSLRAGVNEQYF,TGTGCCAGCAGTTTAAGAGCGGGAGTTAACGAGCAGTACTTC
.,TRBJ2-7,TRBV13,once,CASKLSSYEQYF,TGTGCCAGCAAGTTAAGCTCCTACGAGCAGTACTTC
TRBD1,TRBJ1-2,TRBV27,.,CASSSPGQGRYGYTF,TGTGCCAGCAGTTCGCCGGGACAGGGAAGATATGGCTACACCTTC
TRBD1,TRBJ2-4,TRBV2,.,CASSPGQGVTIQYF,TGTGCCAGCAGTCCGGGACAGGGGGTTACCATTCAGTACTTC
.,TRBJ2-1,TRBV5-4,.,CASSSLYEQFF,TGTGCCAGCAGCTCTCTTTATGAGCAGTTCTTC